These 2 T cell receptor beta chains were sequenced from one sample in a study of T cells in Graves' hyperthyroidism and ophthalmopathy. RNA transcripts were the template for amplifying TCR beta CDR3 regions. First-round RT-PCR with HTBI primers amplified the TCR CDR3 region. TCRdb redid the calling of the multiplex PCR reads with MiXCR, one entry per CDR3 protein. The sample shows about 460,000 distinct CDR3 sequences, roughly 22% of them seen only once. Material: blood. All receptors derive from a woman in her 70s with Graves' ophthalmopathy.

The chain joins TRBV6-6 to TRBJ1-6; D gene unclear. Trimming left V 2 bases short and J 8 bases short, with 7 bases between. Germline CDR1 reads MNHNY; CDR2 reads SVGAGI (reference sequence). The CDR3 is made up of 13 amino acids. CDR3 sequence: CASSYTHDSPLHF. CDR3 in DNA: TGTGCCAGCAGTTACACCCATGATTCACCCCTCCACTTT.

This clonotype turned up a few times. The chain is built from TRBV7-8 and TRBJ1-4, with 7 bases matching TRBD1. CDR1 is SGHVS, CDR2 FQNEAQ, per germline. The V and J ends lost 9 bases and 0 bases, in that order; junction bases with no gene match: 10. The CDR3 covers 16 residues. CDR3 sequence: CASRTGPIATNEKLFF. CDR3 nucleotides: TGTGCCAGTAGGACAGGCCCCATTGCAACTAATGAAAAACTGTTTTTT.